One and the same sample provided the 15 T cell receptor beta chains below, sequenced in a study of T cell repertoires in cytomegalovirus infection. TCRdb re-derived calls from the reads in MiXCR, one entry per CDR3 protein. This sample has 150,000 to 200,000 distinct CDR3 sequences, with roughly 28% found just once. Sequencing used PBMCs. These receptors were taken from a human donor in good health (CMV status not recorded). Some clones in this sample may be carry-over from other donors' samples.

In its sample, this clonotype was seen many times. The rearrangement joins TRBV14 to TRBJ1-1; no clear D. The CDR3 consists of 14 residues. The germline V gene has CDR1 SGHDN and CDR2 FVKESK. Trimming stripped 0 bases from V and 5 bases from J, with 10 bases between. For the CDR3, the DNA is TGTGCCAGCAGCCAAGATGATCTGTGGACTGAAGCTTTCTTT. It is translated as CASSQDDLWTEAFF.

This sequence joins TRBV20-1 and TRBJ2-1; possible D gene TRBD2, 7 bases. Germline V gene sequence: CDR1 DFQATT, CDR2 SNEGSKA (reference sequence). This CDR3 comprises 14 residues. V was pared by 1 base and J by 2 bases, with 9 bases between. The CDR3 nucleotides are TGCAGTGCTAGAGGCGGGGGCCCCTACAATGAGCAGTTCTTC. Residues: CSARGGGPYNEQFF.

This clonotype was observed many times. The DNA of the CDR3 is TGTGCCAGCAGCACTCCTTGGGGGGGAGAGACTGAAGCTTTCTTT. Amino acids: CASSTPWGGETEAFF. The genes are TRBV7-2 and TRBJ1-1, with D possibly TRBD1 on 5 matching bases. Deletions cut 5 bases from V and 5 bases from J, with 18 bases between. CDR3 length: 15 residues. Germline values: CDR1 SGHTA, CDR2 FQGNSA.

The V call is TRBV4-2, the J call TRBJ1-6; D remains unclear. Per germline, CDR1 LGHNA and CDR2 YNFKEQ. The V end was cut by 0 bases, the J end by 5 bases, with 11 bases between. The CDR3 runs to 16 residues. CDR3 nucleotide sequence: TGTGCCAGCAGCCAAGATCGGGGAGAAGATAATTCACCCCTCCACTTT. Residues: CASSQDRGEDNSPLHF.

In this sample, this clonotype turned up a few times. The rearrangement uses TRBV7-6 and TRBJ2-7; the match to TRBD1 covers 7 bases. The CDR3 has 15 amino acids. Germline V gene data show CDR1 as SGHVS and CDR2 as FNYEAQ. Trimming took 5 bases from V and 0 from J; bases not matched to a gene: 7. The chain's CDR3 is CASSPPGTDSYEQYF. The CDR3 DNA reads as TGTGCCAGCAGCCCGCCCGGGACAGACTCCTACGAGCAGTACTTC.

This clonotype was seen just once. The chain combines TRBV20-1 with TRBJ1-1; unclear D gene. The CDR3 consists of 15 residues. Germline-derived CDR1 and CDR2 are DFQATT and SNEGSKA (reference sequence). The ends were cut back, 5 bases at V and 0 bases at J, with 16 bases in the middle. CDR3 protein: CSAAWVGMMNTEAFF. The CDR3 nucleotides are TGCAGTGCTGCCTGGGTCGGGATGATGAACACTGAAGCTTTCTTT.

This clonotype has just one count. V usage is TRBV5-1 and J usage is TRBJ2-1; 7 nucleotides line up with TRBD2. Germline V gene lookup returns CDR1 SGHRS and CDR2 YFSETQ. V shed 3 bases, J shed 5 bases, and the junction held 8 bases outside the gene matches. There are 15 residues in the CDR3. As DNA, the CDR3 is TGCGCCAGCAGCTCCCAGGGAGGGAACCACAATGAGCAGTTCTTC. It codes for CASSSQGGNHNEQFF.

CDR3 in DNA: TGCGCCAGCAGCCTTACTAGCGGGGGGGCGGGAAATGAGCAGTTCTTC. This gives the protein CASSLTSGGAGNEQFF. This sequence joins TRBV4-3 and TRBJ2-1, with 13 nucleotides matching TRBD2. The ends lost 4 bases at V and 7 bases at J; junction bases unmatched: 7. The germline gives CDR1 LGHNA, CDR2 YSLEER. CDR3 length: 16 residues.

This chain links TRBV20-1 with TRBJ2-1; 7 nucleotides align to TRBD2. The CDR3 contains 14 residues. V was clipped by 5 bases and J by 0 bases; unmatched bases: 4. Per the germline V gene, CDR1 is DFQATT and CDR2 is SNEGSKA (reference sequence). This chain's CDR3 is CSAPLAASYNEQFF. The CDR3 nucleotides read TGCAGTGCTCCCCTAGCGGCCTCCTACAATGAGCAGTTCTTC.

This clonotype occurred a few times. Written as DNA, the CDR3 is TGTGCCAGCAGCTCAGACGGGGGGGCAGCTTACGAGCAGTACTTC. Amino acid sequence: CASSSDGGAAYEQYF. The V and J genes are TRBV7-2 and TRBJ2-7; TRBD2 aligns across 8 bases. The germline CDR1 and CDR2 sequences are SGHTA and FQGNSA. The trim removed 4 bases at V and 4 bases at J, leaving 9 bases unmatched. The CDR3 runs to 15 residues.

The chain links TRBV12-3 or TRBV12-4 to TRBJ1-2; 8 positions agree with TRBD1. With V trimmed by 7 bases and J by 2 bases, 6 bases remained unmatched. This CDR3 comprises 14 residues. The CDR3 spells CASTSTGANYGYTF. The CDR3, as DNA: TGTGCCAGCACCTCGACAGGGGCCAACTATGGCTACACCTTC.

The gene calls are TRBV12-3 or TRBV12-4 and TRBJ1-1; perhaps TRBD1 as D (5 bases). The CDR3 covers 14 residues. The ends were cut back, 6 bases at V and 1 base at J, with 12 bases in the middle. In DNA, the CDR3 is TGTGCCAGCAGACCAGGGTGGACGAACACTGAAGCTTTCTTT. Encoded protein: CASRPGWTNTEAFF.

Remarks on this clonotype: A read error may explain this, as a much larger clone is one base away. The J gene is TRBJ2-1, the V gene TRBV3-1; D not resolved. From germline, CDR1 is LGHDT and CDR2 YNNKEL (reference sequence). This CDR3 region has 13 residues. The CDR3: CASSQLSYTEQFF. In nucleotides, the CDR3 is TGTGCCAGCAGCCAGCTGTCATACACTGAGCAGTTCTTC.

J is TRBJ2-1 and V is TRBV11-3; 12 bases agree with TRBD2. In germline, CDR1 is SGHNT, CDR2 YENEEA. The CDR3 has 17 residues. V was clipped by 2 bases and J by 2 bases; unmatched bases: 4. The CDR3 region has the DNA TGTGCCAGCAGCTTACGACTAGCGGGGGCGACCTACAATGAGCAGTTCTTC. Its protein is CASSLRLAGATYNEQFF.

Here the CDR3 reads CASSVDGLEGNTIYF. CDR3 DNA sequence: TGTGCCAGCAGCGTGGACGGCTTGGAAGGAAACACCATATATTTT. The gene calls are TRBV9 and TRBJ1-3, with D hard to call. The CDR3 has 15 amino acids. Per the germline V gene, CDR1 is SGDLS and CDR2 is YYNGEE. V dropped 2 bases and J dropped 4 bases, with 13 bases sitting between them.